These 2 T cell receptor beta chains came from one sample sequenced in a study of technical replicates of blood from a few donors. The table came from immunoSEQ multiplex PCR; TCRdb's copy has only in-frame clones and leaves some out. The sample carries tens of thousands of clones, about 92% recorded once. The sequenced sample was T cells isolated from PBMCs. The receptors were sampled from a human donor in good health.

The CDR3 loop reads CAWTRGANNEQFF. The CDR3 DNA sequence: TGTGCCTGGACGCGGGGGGCCAACAATGAGCAGTTCTTC. The rearrangement joins TRBV30 to TRBJ2-1; 8 positions agree with TRBD2. With V trimmed by 4 bases and J by 5 bases, 4 bases remained unmatched. Germline lookup yields CDR1 GTSNPN and CDR2 SVGIG (reference sequence). The CDR3 is 13 residues long.

V and J are TRBV5-1 and TRBJ2-1; D gene ambiguous. Looked up from germline, CDR1 is SGHRS and CDR2 is YFSETQ. This CDR3 spans 15 amino acids. V was trimmed by 1 base and J by 3 bases, leaving 11 bases between them. The CDR3 nucleotides read TGCGCCAGCAGCTTGTCCAGGCCCCTCTACAATGAGCAGTTCTTC. Its translation is CASSLSRPLYNEQFF.